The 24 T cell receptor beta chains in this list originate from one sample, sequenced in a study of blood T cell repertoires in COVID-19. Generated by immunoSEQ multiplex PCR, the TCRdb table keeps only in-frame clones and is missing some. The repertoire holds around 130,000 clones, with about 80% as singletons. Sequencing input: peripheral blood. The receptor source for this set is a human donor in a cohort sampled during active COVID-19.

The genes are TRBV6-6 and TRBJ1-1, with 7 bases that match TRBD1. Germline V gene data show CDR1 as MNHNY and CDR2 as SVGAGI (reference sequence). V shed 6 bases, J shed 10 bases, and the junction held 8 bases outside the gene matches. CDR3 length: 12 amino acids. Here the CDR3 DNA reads TGTGCCAGCAGACCGTGGACAGGAGGAGCTTTCTTT. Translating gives CASRPWTGGAFF.

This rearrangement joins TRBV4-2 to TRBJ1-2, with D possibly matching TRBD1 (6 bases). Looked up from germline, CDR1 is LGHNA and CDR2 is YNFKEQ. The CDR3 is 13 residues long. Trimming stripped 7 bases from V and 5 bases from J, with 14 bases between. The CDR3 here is CASTPGGEYGYTF. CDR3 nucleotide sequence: TGTGCCAGCACCCCGGGGGGCGAATATGGCTACACCTTC.

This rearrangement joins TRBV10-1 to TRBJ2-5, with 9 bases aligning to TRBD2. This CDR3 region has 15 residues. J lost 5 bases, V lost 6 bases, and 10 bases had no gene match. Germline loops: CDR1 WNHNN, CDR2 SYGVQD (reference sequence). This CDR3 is CASRKERGAWETQYF. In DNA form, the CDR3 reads TGCGCCAGCAGAAAAGAGCGGGGGGCTTGGGAGACCCAGTACTTC.

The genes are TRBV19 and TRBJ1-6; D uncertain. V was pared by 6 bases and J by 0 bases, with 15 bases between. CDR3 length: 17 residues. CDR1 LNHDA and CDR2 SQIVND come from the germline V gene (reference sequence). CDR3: CASSQRQTSSYNSPLHF. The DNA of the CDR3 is TGTGCCAGTAGCCAAAGGCAGACAAGCTCCTATAATTCACCCCTCCACTTT.

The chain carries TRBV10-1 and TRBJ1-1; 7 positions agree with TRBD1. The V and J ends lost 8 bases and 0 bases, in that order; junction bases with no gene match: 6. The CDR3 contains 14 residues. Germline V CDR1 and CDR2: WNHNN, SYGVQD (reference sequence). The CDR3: CASSDRPMNTEAFF. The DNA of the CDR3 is TGCGCCAGCTCGGACAGGCCTATGAACACTGAAGCTTTCTTT.

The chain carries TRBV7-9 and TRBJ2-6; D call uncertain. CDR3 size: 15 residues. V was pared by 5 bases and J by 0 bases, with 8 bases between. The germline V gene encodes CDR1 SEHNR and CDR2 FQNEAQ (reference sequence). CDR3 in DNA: TGTGCCAGCAGCCCCCCCCGCTCTGGGGCCAACGTCCTGACTTTC. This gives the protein CASSPPRSGANVLTF.

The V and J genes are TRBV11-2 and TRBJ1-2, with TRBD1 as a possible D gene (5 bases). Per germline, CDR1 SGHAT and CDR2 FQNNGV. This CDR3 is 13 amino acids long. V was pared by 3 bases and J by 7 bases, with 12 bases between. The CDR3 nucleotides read TGTGCCAGCAGCTTGGTATTGGGGGGTGGCTACACCTTC. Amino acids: CASSLVLGGGYTF. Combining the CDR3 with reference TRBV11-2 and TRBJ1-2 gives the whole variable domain EAGVAQSPRYKIIEKRQSVAFWCNPISGHATLYWYQQILGQGPKLLIQFQNNGVVDDSQLPKDRFSAERLKGVDSTLKIQPAKLEDSAVYLCASSLVLGGGYTFGSGTRLTVV.

The CDR3: CASSLSPWAGRYGYTF. The CDR3 DNA is TGTGCCAGCAGCTTATCCCCCTGGGCCGGCCGCTATGGCTACACCTTC. The rearrangement links TRBV7-2 to TRBJ1-2; D gene unclear. The CDR3 spans 16 residues. Germline values: CDR1 SGHTA, CDR2 FQGNSA. The V end lost 2 bases, the J end lost 4 bases, and 17 bases lay between the germline ends.

DNA of the CDR3: TGTGCCACCAGCAGAGACTATCGGGGACAGGGGGCAGGGGAGCAGTACTTC. Its translation is CATSRDYRGQGAGEQYF. This sequence joins TRBV15 and TRBJ2-7; 12 nucleotides agree with TRBD1. The germline V gene has CDR1 LNHNV and CDR2 YYDKDF (reference sequence). The CDR3 contains 17 residues. V shed 0 bases, J shed 7 bases, and the junction held 10 bases outside the gene matches. Looking up the rest from reference TRBV15 and TRBJ2-7 gives the full variable domain: DAMVIQNPRYQVTQFGKPVTLSCSQTLNHNVMYWYQQKSSQAPKLLFHYYDKDFNNEADTPDNFQSRRPNTSFCFLDIRSPGLGDTAMYLCATSRDYRGQGAGEQYFGPGTRLTVT.

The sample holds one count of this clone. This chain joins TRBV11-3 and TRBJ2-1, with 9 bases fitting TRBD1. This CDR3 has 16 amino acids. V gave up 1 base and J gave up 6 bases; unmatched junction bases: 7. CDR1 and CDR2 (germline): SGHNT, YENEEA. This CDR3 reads CASSLATGGLVNEQFF. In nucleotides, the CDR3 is TGTGCCAGCAGCTTAGCAACAGGGGGCTTGGTCAATGAGCAGTTCTTC.

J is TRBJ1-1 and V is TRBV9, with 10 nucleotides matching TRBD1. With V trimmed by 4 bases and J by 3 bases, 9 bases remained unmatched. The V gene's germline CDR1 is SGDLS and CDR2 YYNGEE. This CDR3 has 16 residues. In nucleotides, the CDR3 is TGTGCCAGCAGCCCGAGGGGGGACAGGGGCTACACTGAAGCTTTCTTT. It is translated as CASSPRGDRGYTEAFF.

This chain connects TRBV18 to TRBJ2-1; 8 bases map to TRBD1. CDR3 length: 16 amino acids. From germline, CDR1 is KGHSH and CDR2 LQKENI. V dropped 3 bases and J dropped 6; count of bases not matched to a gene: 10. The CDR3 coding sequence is TGTGCCAGCTCACCGAGGCGGCAGGGGGCCTTCAATGAGCAGTTCTTC. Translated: CASSPRRQGAFNEQFF. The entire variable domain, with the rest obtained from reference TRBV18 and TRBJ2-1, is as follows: NAGVMQNPRHLVRRRGQEARLRCSPMKGHSHVYWYRQLPEEGLKFMVYLQKENIIDESGMPKERFSAEFPKEGPSILRIQQVVRGDSAAYFCASSPRRQGAFNEQFFGPGTRLTVL.

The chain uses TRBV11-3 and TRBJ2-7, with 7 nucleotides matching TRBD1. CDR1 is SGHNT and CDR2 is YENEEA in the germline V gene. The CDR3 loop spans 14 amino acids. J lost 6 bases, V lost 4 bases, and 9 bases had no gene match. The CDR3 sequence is CASSSDRESGEQYF. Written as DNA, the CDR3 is TGTGCCAGCAGCTCCGACAGGGAATCGGGCGAGCAGTACTTC.

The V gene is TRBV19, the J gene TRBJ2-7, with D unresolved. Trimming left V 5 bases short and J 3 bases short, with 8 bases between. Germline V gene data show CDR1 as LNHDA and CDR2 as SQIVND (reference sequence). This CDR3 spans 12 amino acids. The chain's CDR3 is CASSVNSYEQYF. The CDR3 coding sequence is TGTGCCAGTAGTGTCAACAGCTACGAGCAGTACTTC.

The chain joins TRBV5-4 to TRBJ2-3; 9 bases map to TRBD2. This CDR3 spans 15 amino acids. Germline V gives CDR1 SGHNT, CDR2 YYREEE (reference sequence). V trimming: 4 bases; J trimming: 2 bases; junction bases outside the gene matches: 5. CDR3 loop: CASSGAGGPTDTQYF. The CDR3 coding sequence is TGTGCCAGCAGCGGAGCGGGGGGCCCCACAGATACGCAGTATTTT. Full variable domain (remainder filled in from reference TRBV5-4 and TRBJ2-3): ETGVTQSPTHLIKTRGQQVTLRCSSQSGHNTVSWYQQALGQGPQFIFQYYREEENGRGNFPPRFSGLQFPNYSSELNVNALELDDSALYLCASSGAGGPTDTQYFGPGTRLTVL.

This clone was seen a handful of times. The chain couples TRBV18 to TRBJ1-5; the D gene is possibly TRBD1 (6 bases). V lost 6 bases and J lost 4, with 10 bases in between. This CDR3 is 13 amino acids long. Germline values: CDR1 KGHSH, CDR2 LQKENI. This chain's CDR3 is CASSPDSNQPQHF. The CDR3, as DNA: TGTGCCAGCTCTCCGGACAGTAATCAGCCCCAGCATTTT.

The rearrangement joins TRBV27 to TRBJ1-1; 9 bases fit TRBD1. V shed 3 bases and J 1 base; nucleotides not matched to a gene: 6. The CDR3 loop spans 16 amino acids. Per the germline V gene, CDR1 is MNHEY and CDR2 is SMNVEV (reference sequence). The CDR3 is CASSFSTGGRNTEAFF. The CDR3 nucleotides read TGTGCCAGCAGTTTTTCCACAGGGGGCAGGAACACTGAAGCTTTCTTT.

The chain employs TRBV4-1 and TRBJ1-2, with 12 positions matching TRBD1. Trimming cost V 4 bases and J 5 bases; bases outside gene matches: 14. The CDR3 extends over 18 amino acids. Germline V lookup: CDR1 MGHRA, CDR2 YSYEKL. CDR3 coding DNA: TGCGCCAGCAGCCCCGGGAGGAGCCGGGACAGGGGGCAATATGGCTACACCTTC. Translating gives CASSPGRSRDRGQYGYTF.

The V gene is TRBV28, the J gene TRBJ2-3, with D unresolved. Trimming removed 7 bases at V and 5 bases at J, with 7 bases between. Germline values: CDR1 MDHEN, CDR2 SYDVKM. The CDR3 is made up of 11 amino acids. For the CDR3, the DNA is TGTGCCAGCACTTCCTTAGATACGCAGTATTTT. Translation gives CASTSLDTQYF.

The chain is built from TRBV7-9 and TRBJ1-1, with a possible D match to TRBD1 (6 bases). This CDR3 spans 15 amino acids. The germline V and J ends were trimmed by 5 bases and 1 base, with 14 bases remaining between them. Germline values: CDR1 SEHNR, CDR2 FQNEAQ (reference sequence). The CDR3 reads CASSARGARNTEAFF. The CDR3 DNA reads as TGTGCCAGCAGCGCCCGGGGGGCCCGGAACACTGAAGCTTTCTTT.

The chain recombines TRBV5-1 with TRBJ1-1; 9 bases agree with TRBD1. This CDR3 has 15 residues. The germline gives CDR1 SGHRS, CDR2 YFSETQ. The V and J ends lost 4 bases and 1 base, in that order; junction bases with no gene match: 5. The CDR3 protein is CASSPETGGNTEAFF. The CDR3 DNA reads TGCGCCAGCAGCCCGGAGACAGGGGGGAACACTGAAGCTTTCTTT. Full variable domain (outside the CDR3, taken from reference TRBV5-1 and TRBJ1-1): KAGVTQTPRYLIKTRGQQVTLSCSPISGHRSVSWYQQTPGQGLQFLFEYFSETQRNKGNFPGRFSGRQFSNSRSEMNVSTLELGDSALYLCASSPETGGNTEAFFGQGTRLTVV.

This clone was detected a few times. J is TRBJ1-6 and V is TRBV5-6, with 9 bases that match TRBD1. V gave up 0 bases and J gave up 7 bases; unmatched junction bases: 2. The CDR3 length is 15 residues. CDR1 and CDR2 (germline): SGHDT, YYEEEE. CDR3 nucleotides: TGTGCCAGCAGCTTGGCCGGGACAGGGAATTCACCCCTCCACTTT. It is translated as CASSLAGTGNSPLHF.

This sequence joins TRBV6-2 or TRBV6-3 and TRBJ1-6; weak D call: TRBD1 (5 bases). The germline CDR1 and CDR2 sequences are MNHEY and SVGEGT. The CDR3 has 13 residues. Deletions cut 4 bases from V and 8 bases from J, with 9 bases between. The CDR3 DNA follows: TGTGCCAGCAGTTTGATAGGGGATTCACCCCTCCACTTT. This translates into CASSLIGDSPLHF.

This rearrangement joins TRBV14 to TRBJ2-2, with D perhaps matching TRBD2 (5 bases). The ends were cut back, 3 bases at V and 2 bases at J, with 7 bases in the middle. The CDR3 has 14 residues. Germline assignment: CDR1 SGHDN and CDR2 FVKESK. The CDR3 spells CASSHDYNTGELFF. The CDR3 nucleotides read TGTGCCAGCAGCCACGACTACAACACCGGGGAGCTGTTTTTT.